The rows below give T cell receptor beta chains drawn from one sample of a study of OX40 agonist ivuxolimab in advanced cancers. Assay used: immunoSEQ multiplex PCR; TCRdb lists only in-frame clones, some missing. The profile shows 78,000 or so clones, around 86% of them singletons. The material sequenced was CD4+ or CD8+ T cells sorted from blood, taken in a trial of the OX40 agonist ivuxolimab. These TCRs come from an adult with an advanced solid tumor such as melanoma, head and neck, liver or kidney cancer. CDR3s include the opening cysteine and the closing phenylalanine or tryptophan. Fields, in order: CDR3 protein, J gene, V gene.

CDR3aa: CASRGPSTPYGYTF
j_gene: TRBJ1-2
v_gene: TRBV19

CDR3aa: CASSQTPLAGTEAFF
j_gene: TRBJ1-1
v_gene: TRBV18

CDR3aa: CASSSETPGQYEKLFF
j_gene: TRBJ1-4
v_gene: TRBV28

CDR3aa: CASSLRQGAYNEQFF
j_gene: TRBJ2-1
v_gene: TRBV7-3

CDR3aa: CASSESGQAVQPQHF
j_gene: TRBJ1-5
v_gene: TRBV7-8

CDR3aa: CASSPQPNYGYTF
j_gene: TRBJ1-2
v_gene: TRBV9

CDR3aa: CASSSRTAWGNQPQHF
j_gene: TRBJ1-5
v_gene: TRBV19

CDR3aa: CASSEQGPSAEQYF
j_gene: TRBJ2-7
v_gene: TRBV2

CDR3aa: CASRHQASGGAYFF
j_gene: TRBJ2-1
v_gene: TRBV25-1

CDR3aa: CASRRDLGTNEKLFF
j_gene: TRBJ1-4
v_gene: TRBV5-1

CDR3aa: CASSRGQVLFTGELFF
j_gene: TRBJ2-2
v_gene: TRBV27

CDR3aa: CASSVSSESYGYTF
j_gene: TRBJ1-2
v_gene: TRBV9

CDR3aa: CASSLVTSGSSEQFF
j_gene: TRBJ2-1
v_gene: TRBV7-7

CDR3aa: CSVQTNRGHTGELFF
j_gene: TRBJ2-2
v_gene: TRBV29-1

CDR3aa: CASSPQEFQYF
j_gene: TRBJ2-7
v_gene: TRBV18

CDR3aa: CASSIRPPRDEQYF
j_gene: TRBJ2-7
v_gene: TRBV19

CDR3aa: CSVVPLQGPGELFF
j_gene: TRBJ2-2
v_gene: TRBV29-1

CDR3aa: CASSHREGYNEQFF
j_gene: TRBJ2-1
v_gene: TRBV2

CDR3aa: CASSLTGQGAGEQYF
j_gene: TRBJ2-7
v_gene: TRBV7-3

CDR3aa: CASSYSKQKLWGAFF
j_gene: TRBJ1-1
v_gene: TRBV6-5